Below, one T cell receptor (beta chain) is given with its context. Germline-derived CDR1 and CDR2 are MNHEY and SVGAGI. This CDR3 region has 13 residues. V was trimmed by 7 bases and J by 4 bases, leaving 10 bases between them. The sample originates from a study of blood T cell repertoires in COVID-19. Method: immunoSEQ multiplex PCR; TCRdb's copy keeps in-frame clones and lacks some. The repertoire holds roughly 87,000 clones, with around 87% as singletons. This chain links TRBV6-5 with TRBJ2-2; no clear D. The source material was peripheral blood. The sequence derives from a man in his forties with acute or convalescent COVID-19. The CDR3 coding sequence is TGTGCCAGCACGCTCCGCGGCACCGGGGAGCTGTTTTTT. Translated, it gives CASTLRGTGELFF.